One and the same sample provided the 23 T cell receptor beta chains below, sequenced in a study of regulatory T cells in long-lasting Graves disease. Building the TCR beta libraries relied on iRepertoire HTBI primers, and CDR3 regions underwent Arm-PCR. From the multiplex PCR reads, TCRdb called clonotypes with MiXCR, one entry per CDR3 protein. This table has about 400,000 distinct CDR3 sequences, under 25% appearing once. Stated time point: persistent/refractory GD, antithyroid drugs over 5 years with positive TRAb. The TCR library was made from RNA that had been extracted from PBMCs in TRIzol. The sequencing used peripheral blood mononuclear cells (PBMCs), collected when the disease was refractory, from a patient treated with antithyroid drugs. The receptor source for this set is a female donor with Graves disease.

This clonotype was observed a handful of times. The genes are TRBV3-1 and TRBJ1-2; tentatively, D is TRBD1 (5 bases). Germline CDR1 LGHDT, CDR2 YNNKEL (reference sequence). V dropped 5 bases and J dropped 7 bases, with 14 bases sitting between them. This CDR3 comprises 13 residues. The CDR3 is CASSLGGGGGYTF. The CDR3 DNA reads TGTGCCAGCAGCTTGGGTGGGGGGGGTGGCTACACCTTC.

J is TRBJ2-7 and V is TRBV27, with D hard to call. CDR3 length equals 13 residues. Deletions cut 3 bases from V and 2 bases from J, with 8 bases between. Germline loops: CDR1 MNHEY, CDR2 SMNVEV (reference sequence). CDR3 in DNA: TGTGCCAGCAGTTTCCTCAACCCCTACGAGCAGTACTTC. Its translation is CASSFLNPYEQYF.

This clonotype has only a few counts. V usage is TRBV10-2 and J usage is TRBJ2-2; D is unclear. The V and J ends lost 5 bases and 1 base respectively, with 14 bases between them. The CDR3 totals 16 residues. The germline CDR1 and CDR2 sequences are WSHSY and SAAADI. The CDR3 sequence: CASSSPSTLNTGELFF. The CDR3 coding sequence is TGCGCCAGCAGTTCACCATCGACCCTGAACACCGGGGAGCTGTTTTTT.

This clonotype was detected many times. The rearrangement joins TRBV12-3 or TRBV12-4 to TRBJ2-7; D unclear. This CDR3 contains 12 residues. Trimming took 3 bases from V and 7 from J, leaving 10 bases between them. CDR3: CASSLVGKEQYF. The DNA for the CDR3 is TGTGCCAGCAGTTTGGTAGGGAAGGAGCAGTACTTC.

This clonotype was seen many times. CDR3 in amino acids: CASTELPGTEAFF. CDR3 nucleotide sequence: TGTGCCAGCACCGAGCTTCCCGGTACTGAAGCTTTCTTT. The rearrangement uses TRBV7-2 and TRBJ1-1; D is unclear. The germline CDR1 and CDR2 sequences are SGHTA and FQGNSA. The CDR3 is 13 residues long. Trimming removed 7 bases at V and 5 bases at J, with 14 bases between. Looking up the rest from reference TRBV7-2 and TRBJ1-1 gives the full variable domain: GAGVSQSPSNKVTEKGKDVELRCDPISGHTALYWYRQSLGQGLEFLIYFQGNSAPDKSGLPSDRFSAERTGGSVSTLTIQRTQQEDSAVYLCASTELPGTEAFFGQGTRLTVV.

At least ten counts were recorded for this clonotype. The V and J genes are TRBV29-1 and TRBJ1-1; no reliable D call. Germline V gives CDR1 SQVTM, CDR2 ANQGSEA. V was pared by 0 bases and J by 1 base, with 9 bases between. This CDR3 comprises 14 residues. The CDR3 spells CSVEDYDRNTEAFF. The CDR3, as DNA: TGCAGCGTTGAAGACTACGATAGGAACACTGAAGCTTTCTTT.

The V gene is TRBV29-1, the J gene TRBJ1-2; D unclear. V lost 3 bases and J lost 4, with 12 bases in between. Per germline, CDR1 SQVTM and CDR2 ANQGSEA. The length of the CDR3 is 13 residues. CDR3 region: CSVEPPGSYGYTF. DNA of the CDR3: TGCAGCGTTGAGCCCCCGGGTAGCTATGGCTACACCTTC.

The genes are TRBV12-3 or TRBV12-4 and TRBJ1-4; a possible D gene is TRBD1 (5 bases). The CDR3 spans 14 residues. V gave up 2 bases and J gave up 7 bases, with 11 bases separating them. The chain's CDR3 is CASSLTRDPEKLFF. Here the CDR3 DNA reads TGTGCCAGCAGTTTAACCAGGGACCCTGAAAAACTGTTTTTT.

This clonotype has ten or more counts. V is TRBV12-3 or TRBV12-4 and J is TRBJ1-2, with 7 bases matching TRBD1. CDR3 length: 13 amino acids. With V trimmed by 6 bases and J by 4 bases, 5 bases remained unmatched. The CDR3 DNA is TGTGCCAGCAGCTTTGACAGGGTCTATGGCTACACCTTC. Encoded protein: CASSFDRVYGYTF.

The V gene is TRBV24-1, the J gene TRBJ2-4, with D unresolved. From germline, CDR1 is KGHDR and CDR2 SFDVKD. The germline V and J ends were trimmed by 3 bases and 7 bases, with 9 bases remaining between them. CDR3 length: 13 residues. As DNA, the CDR3 is TGTGCCACCAGTGATGGGGTTAGGAACATTCAGTACTTC. Translating it yields CATSDGVRNIQYF.

This clonotype showed up many times. This sequence joins TRBV12-3 or TRBV12-4 and TRBJ2-4, with 9 bases matching TRBD1. V lost 7 bases and J lost 6; bases outside the gene matches: 10. This CDR3 is 15 amino acids long. CDR3 DNA sequence: TGTGCCAGCATCTTAGGTACAGGGGGCCCAAACATTCAGTACTTC. Encoded protein: CASILGTGGPNIQYF.

The chain is built from TRBV6-1 and TRBJ2-7; the match to TRBD2 covers 8 bases. The germline V gene encodes CDR1 MNHNS and CDR2 SASEGT. The CDR3 extends over 17 amino acids. With 6 bases clipped from V and 2 bases from J, the junction kept 15 bases outside the gene matches. The CDR3 DNA sequence: TGTGCCAGCAGACTACAGGATAGCGGGATTCGTCCCTACGAGCAGTACTTC. This codes for CASRLQDSGIRPYEQYF.

The rearrangement uses TRBV5-1 and TRBJ2-1; TRBD2 matches at 14 bases. Germline V gene sequence: CDR1 SGHRS, CDR2 YFSETQ. V lost 3 bases and J lost 7; bases outside the gene matches: 3. The CDR3 is made up of 15 amino acids. The CDR3 spells CASSYGTSGSNEQFF. The CDR3 nucleotides read TGCGCCAGCAGCTACGGGACTAGCGGGAGTAATGAGCAGTTCTTC.

This clonotype has just a few counts. The chain couples TRBV6-2 or TRBV6-3 to TRBJ2-7; possibly TRBD2 for D (6 bases). CDR3 size: 22 residues. Germline V gene sequence: CDR1 MNHEY, CDR2 SVGEGT. Trimming took off 1 base at V and 7 bases at J, with 38 bases between the two ends. CDR3: CASSYLGDRDSHTDYEFGEQYF. The DNA of the CDR3 is TGTGCCAGCAGTTACTTGGGGGATCGGGACTCCCATACCGACTACGAGTTCGGAGAGCAGTACTTC.

This clonotype was counted at least ten times. V usage is TRBV2 and J usage is TRBJ1-5; 9 bases map to TRBD1. The germline V gene has CDR1 SNHLY and CDR2 FYNNEI. With 8 bases clipped from V and 4 bases from J, the junction kept 9 bases outside the gene matches. The CDR3 contains 15 residues. The CDR3 reads CASSRTGVGNQPQHF. The DNA of the CDR3 is TGTGCCAGCTCGCGGACAGGGGTTGGAAATCAGCCCCAGCATTTT.

The CDR3 nucleotides read TGTGCCAGCAGCTTAGGCTACTACACTGAAGCTTTCTTT. This translates into CASSLGYYTEAFF. The V and J genes are TRBV11-1 and TRBJ1-1; no clear D. The ends were cut back, 1 base at V and 3 bases at J, with 6 bases in the middle. Germline assignment: CDR1 SGHAT and CDR2 FQDESV (reference sequence). The CDR3 is made up of 13 amino acids.

In regard to this clonotype: One base away lies a much larger clone, so this may be a sequencing read error. The rearrangement links TRBV28 to TRBJ2-7; D is perhaps TRBD1 or TRBD2 (5 bases each). The CDR3 consists of 14 residues. Germline-derived CDR1 and CDR2 are MDHEN and SYDVKM. CDR3 nucleotide sequence: TGTGCCTGCAGTGACCGGGGCGGCTCCTACGAGCAGTACTTC. Translating it yields CACSDRGGSYEQYF.

This clonotype occurred many times. The rearrangement uses TRBV11-2 and TRBJ2-7; 7 bases match TRBD1. Germline CDR1 is SGHAT and CDR2 is FQNNGV. V trimming: 5 bases; J trimming: 0 bases; junction bases outside the gene matches: 10. The CDR3 consists of 16 residues. The CDR3, as DNA: TGTGCCAGCAGCCGGATCGGGACAGCGTTCTCCTACGAGCAGTACTTC. This sequence encodes CASSRIGTAFSYEQYF.

This clonotype has ten or more counts. The chain links TRBV12-3 or TRBV12-4 to TRBJ1-5, with D unclear. V was trimmed by 6 bases and J by 2 bases, leaving 20 bases between them. The length of the CDR3 is 17 residues. In DNA form, the CDR3 reads TGTGCCAGCAGCTCTCGTGTAAGTGCAGGCCGCAATCAGCCCCAGCATTTT. Residues: CASSSRVSAGRNQPQHF.

This clonotype was detected ten times or more. This chain connects TRBV25-1 to TRBJ1-6; D may be TRBD1 (6 bases). This CDR3 region has 14 residues. Germline V CDR1 and CDR2: MGHDK, SYGVNS. The V gene lost 3 bases and the J gene lost 8 bases, with 11 bases spanning the gap. CDR3 sequence reads: CASSDPGQYSPLHF. The CDR3 DNA is TGTGCCAGCAGTGATCCCGGACAGTATTCACCCCTCCACTTT.

This clonotype came up many times. The gene calls are TRBV3-1 and TRBJ2-5; 13 bases map to TRBD2. The trim removed 4 bases at V and 2 bases at J, leaving 4 bases unmatched. This CDR3 has 16 amino acids. Germline CDR1 and CDR2: LGHDT and YNNKEL (reference sequence). The CDR3: CASSLPLAGGQETQYF. The CDR3 DNA follows: TGTGCCAGCAGCCTTCCACTAGCGGGAGGGCAAGAGACCCAGTACTTC.

This clonotype was counted a few times. The V gene is TRBV12-3 or TRBV12-4, the J gene TRBJ2-5; D gene uncertain. V gave up 4 bases and J gave up 12 bases, with 18 bases separating them. This CDR3 is 13 amino acids long. CDR3 in DNA: TGTGCCAGCAGTTCTGAACACGGGCAAATCGAGTACTTC. Translating it yields CASSSEHGQIEYF.

This clonotype was found many times. The chain combines TRBV7-2 with TRBJ2-7; D may be TRBD1 or TRBD2 (5 bases each). The CDR3 is 15 residues long. The germline CDR1 and CDR2 sequences are SGHTA and FQGNSA. V lost 6 bases and J 0 bases, leaving 15 bases between the germline ends. In DNA, the CDR3 is TGTGCCAGCAGGACGGGACCGATAAGCTCCTACGAGCAGTACTTC. Amino acid sequence: CASRTGPISSYEQYF.